Listed below are T cell receptor beta chains from one sample, sequenced in a study of blood T cell repertoires in COVID-19. The data were produced by immunoSEQ multiplex PCR, yet TCRdb's version contains in-frame clones alone and is incomplete. The sample holds 140,000 to 150,000 clones, about 90% seen once. The sample comprised peripheral blood. These receptors originate from a man at least 80 years old with acute or convalescent COVID-19. Both conserved end residues are part of each CDR3. Each record gives: CDR3 protein, CDR3 DNA, D gene, J gene, V gene, clone size. D genes are given only for firm matches. Clone sizes are given selectively: once, few, many, or a class where the clone is expanded.

cdr3_aa: CASSTAGGSSYEQYF
cdr3_nt: TGCGCCAGCAGCACCGCAGGGGGAAGCTCCTACGAGCAGTACTTC
d_call: TRBD1
j_call: TRBJ2-7
v_call: TRBV5-1
clone_size: once

cdr3_aa: CATSRDPTNEKLFF
cdr3_nt: TGTGCCACCAGCAGAGATCCTACTAATGAAAAACTGTTTTTT
d_call: .
j_call: TRBJ1-4
v_call: TRBV15
clone_size: .

cdr3_aa: CASSVGPNRGANTEAFF
cdr3_nt: TGTGCCAGCAGCGTAGGGCCGAACAGGGGCGCGAACACTGAAGCTTTCTTT
d_call: TRBD1
j_call: TRBJ1-1
v_call: TRBV9
clone_size: .

cdr3_aa: CSGTQGTQYF
cdr3_nt: TGCAGCGGCACTCAGGGTACGCAGTATTTT
d_call: .
j_call: TRBJ2-3
v_call: TRBV29-1
clone_size: .

cdr3_aa: CASIRLAGGPNTGELFF
cdr3_nt: TGTGCCAGCATCAGACTAGCGGGGGGGCCGAACACCGGGGAGCTGTTTTTT
d_call: TRBD2
j_call: TRBJ2-2
v_call: TRBV2
clone_size: .

cdr3_aa: CASSEAIVQVQPQHF
cdr3_nt: TGTGCCAGCAGTGAAGCCATAGTCCAGGTTCAGCCCCAGCATTTT
d_call: .
j_call: TRBJ1-5
v_call: TRBV6-1
clone_size: once

cdr3_aa: CASSTDGYGYTF
cdr3_nt: TGTGCCAGCAGTACCGACGGGTATGGCTACACCTTC
d_call: .
j_call: TRBJ1-2
v_call: TRBV6-5
clone_size: .

cdr3_aa: CASSLGDCCTEAFF
cdr3_nt: TGCGCCAGCAGTCTAGGGGATTGTTGCACTGAAGCTTTCTTT
d_call: .
j_call: TRBJ1-1
v_call: TRBV23-1
clone_size: .

cdr3_aa: CASSFQNTGELFF
cdr3_nt: TGTGCCAGTAGTTTCCAAAACACCGGGGAGCTGTTTTTT
d_call: .
j_call: TRBJ2-2
v_call: TRBV19
clone_size: .

cdr3_aa: CASSLGGEETQYF
cdr3_nt: TGTGCCAGCAGCTTAGGTGGTGAGGAGACCCAGTACTTC
d_call: .
j_call: TRBJ2-5
v_call: TRBV11-3
clone_size: .

cdr3_aa: CASSQIGGYTEAFF
cdr3_nt: TGTGCCAGCAGCCAAATAGGGGGCTACACTGAAGCTTTCTTT
d_call: TRBD1
j_call: TRBJ1-1
v_call: TRBV3-1/TRBV3-2
clone_size: .

cdr3_aa: CSVGDRVVPGELFF
cdr3_nt: TGCAGCGTTGGGGACAGGGTAGTCCCCGGGGAGCTGTTTTTT
d_call: TRBD1
j_call: TRBJ2-2
v_call: TRBV29-1
clone_size: .

cdr3_aa: CASSLGGVRTDTQYF
cdr3_nt: TGTGCCAGCAGCTTAGGGGGAGTACGCACAGATACGCAGTATTTT
d_call: .
j_call: TRBJ2-3
v_call: TRBV7-6
clone_size: .